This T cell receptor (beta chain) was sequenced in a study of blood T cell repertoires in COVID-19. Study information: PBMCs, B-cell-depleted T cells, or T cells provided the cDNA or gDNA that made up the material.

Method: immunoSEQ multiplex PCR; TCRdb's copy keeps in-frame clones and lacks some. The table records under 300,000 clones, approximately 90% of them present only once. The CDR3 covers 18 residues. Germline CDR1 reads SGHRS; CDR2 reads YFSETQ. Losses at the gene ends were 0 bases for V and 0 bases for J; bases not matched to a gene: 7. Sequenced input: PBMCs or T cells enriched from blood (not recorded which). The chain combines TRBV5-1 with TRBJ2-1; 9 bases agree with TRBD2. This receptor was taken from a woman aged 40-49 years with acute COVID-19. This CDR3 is CASSLGLAGTISYNEQFF. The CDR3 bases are TGCGCCAGCAGCTTGGGGCTAGCGGGGACAATCTCCTACAATGAGCAGTTCTTC.